The clone carrying this T cell receptor beta chain appeared a few times. The antigen remains unidentified. Cultured CD4+ T cell DNA underwent sequencing with the Oncomine TCR Beta short-read assay. Using its own MiXCR run on the PCR reads, TCRdb lists one record per CDR3 protein. The sample has nearly 15,000 distinct CDR3 sequences, under 50% seen once; the top ten hold around an eighth. The treatment: approximately nine-day PBMC culture with coronavirus spike peptide pools or control peptides (ViraFEST assay). V was shortened by 6 bases and J by 5 bases, with 13 bases between the two germline ends. CDR1 MNHEY and CDR2 SVGEGT come from the germline V gene. The CDR3 spans 14 residues. This sample was taken from a study of vaccination and CD4 T cells after COVID-19.

The source is a human donor who had recovered from COVID-19. The specimen was CD4+ T cells from blood, cultured in vitro. J is TRBJ2-2 and V is TRBV6-2 or TRBV6-3; perhaps TRBD2 as D (6 bases). The CDR3 sequence is CASSPGDWTGELFF. CDR3 DNA: TGTGCCAGCAGCCCGGGGGATTGGACCGGGGAGCTGTTTTTT.